These 30 T cell receptor beta chains were all obtained from the same sample, sequenced in a study of T cells in Graves' hyperthyroidism and ophthalmopathy. Amplified TCR beta CDR3 regions derived from RNA transcripts. The TCR CDR3 was amplified in a first-round RT-PCR using the HTBI primer set. TCRdb re-derived calls from the multiplex PCR reads in MiXCR, one entry per CDR3 protein. This sample has hundreds of thousands of distinct CDR3 sequences, with 14% found just once. The sample comprised blood. The origin of the receptors is a woman younger than 35 with Graves' hyperthyroidism.

This clonotype was recorded at least ten times. CDR3 sequence (DNA): TGTGCCAGCAGCTTACTAGGATCGACCGGGGAGCTGTTTTTT. This encodes CASSLLGSTGELFF. The chain joins TRBV11-2 to TRBJ2-2; D is uncertain. There are 14 residues in the CDR3. Trimming left V 2 bases short and J 5 bases short, with 9 bases between. The germline V gene encodes CDR1 SGHAT and CDR2 FQNNGV. The variable domain in full, completed from reference TRBV11-2 and TRBJ2-2, reads EAGVAQSPRYKIIEKRQSVAFWCNPISGHATLYWYQQILGQGPKLLIQFQNNGVVDDSQLPKDRFSAERLKGVDSTLKIQPAKLEDSAVYLCASSLLGSTGELFFGEGSRLTVL.

The chain uses TRBV2 and TRBJ1-2; D call uncertain. Germline assignment: CDR1 SNHLY and CDR2 FYNNEI. Trimming shortened V by 7 bases and J by 4 bases, and 16 bases separated the two germline ends. This CDR3 spans 14 amino acids. The CDR3 loop reads CASIGTETVYGYTF. CDR3 nucleotides: TGTGCCAGCATTGGAACAGAAACCGTCTATGGCTACACCTTC.

The gene calls are TRBV19 and TRBJ1-1; possibly TRBD1 for D (6 bases). This CDR3 is 16 amino acids long. The germline gives CDR1 LNHDA, CDR2 SQIVND (reference sequence). V dropped 2 bases and J dropped 1 base, with 14 bases sitting between them. CDR3 region: CASSIRQGTSNTEAFF. CDR3 DNA sequence: TGTGCCAGTAGTATACGGCAGGGGACTTCGAACACTGAAGCTTTCTTT.

The rearrangement joins TRBV5-1 to TRBJ2-7, with D perhaps TRBD1 or TRBD2 (6 bases each). The germline CDR1 and CDR2 sequences are SGHRS and YFSETQ. This CDR3 comprises 17 residues. The V and J ends lost 4 bases and 4 bases respectively, with 24 bases between them. In nucleotides, the CDR3 is TGCGCCAGCAGCGACGGAAAAGGGGGGCGGGTAGAATACGAGCAGTACTTC. It encodes CASSDGKGGRVEYEQYF.

This clonotype came up a few times. The genes are TRBV12-3 or TRBV12-4 and TRBJ2-7, with unresolved D. CDR3 length: 15 residues. The ends were cut back, 6 bases at V and 4 bases at J, with 19 bases in the middle. The CDR3 sequence is CASRQRAQPPYEQYF. DNA for the CDR3: TGTGCCAGCAGACAAAGGGCACAACCGCCTTACGAGCAGTACTTC.

At least ten counts were recorded for this clonotype. This chain uses TRBV12-3 or TRBV12-4 with TRBJ2-1, with 10 bases aligning to TRBD2. V was pared by 5 bases and J by 6 bases, with 4 bases of the junction left unmatched. The CDR3 has 14 residues. The CDR3 is CASSVLAGFNEQFF. The CDR3 DNA reads TGTGCCAGCAGTGTACTAGCGGGATTCAATGAGCAGTTCTTC.

In its sample, this clonotype was seen a few times. The chain uses TRBV29-1 and TRBJ2-3; 7 bases match TRBD2. The CDR3 has 15 amino acids. CDR1 and CDR2 (germline): SQVTM, ANQGSEA. The V segment lost 0 bases and the J segment 5 bases; nucleotides outside the gene matches: 8. CDR3 nucleotides: TGCAGCGTTGAAGATTCAGCGGGGTGGGGAGATACGCAGTATTTT. It specifies CSVEDSAGWGDTQYF.

This clonotype was detected a few times. The rearrangement uses TRBV19 and TRBJ1-1; possible D gene TRBD1, 5 bases. This CDR3 spans 12 amino acids. V was pared by 4 bases and J by 7 bases, with 10 bases between. Germline loops: CDR1 LNHDA, CDR2 SQIVND (reference sequence). CDR3 nucleotide sequence: TGTGCCAGTAGTAGCTTTGGGGGTGAAGCTTTCTTT. It is translated as CASSSFGGEAFF. Filled out from reference TRBV19 and TRBJ1-1, the complete variable domain reads DGGITQSPKYLFRKEGQNVTLSCEQNLNHDAMYWYRQDPGQGLRLIYYSQIVNDFQKGDIAEGYSVSREKKESFPLTVTSAQKNPTAFYLCASSSFGGEAFFGQGTRLTVV.

This clonotype occurred many times. V is TRBV7-9 and J is TRBJ1-1, with 7 positions matching TRBD1. The CDR3 runs to 17 residues. Per germline, CDR1 SEHNR and CDR2 FQNEAQ (reference sequence). V dropped 10 bases and J dropped 0; count of bases not matched to a gene: 17. CDR3 in DNA: TGTGCCACCGACAGGGAAGGGAGCTTGGGGGTGAACACTGAAGCTTTCTTT. It specifies CATDREGSLGVNTEAFF.

This clonotype was observed at least ten times. The chain couples TRBV28 to TRBJ2-3; a weak D match, TRBD1 (6 bases). The germline CDR1 and CDR2 sequences are MDHEN and SYDVKM. The V end was cut by 2 bases, the J end by 1 base, with 10 bases between. The CDR3 sequence is 15 residues long. CDR3 DNA sequence: TGTGCCAGCAGTTTACCAGGGGATGGCACAGATACGCAGTATTTT. Translation gives CASSLPGDGTDTQYF.

This chain connects TRBV27 to TRBJ2-1; D call uncertain. V lost 7 bases and J lost 8, with 15 bases in between. Germline V gives CDR1 MNHEY, CDR2 SMNVEV (reference sequence). There are 13 residues in the CDR3. The CDR3 loop reads CASTAASTYEQFF. The CDR3 DNA follows: TGTGCCAGCACAGCAGCCTCCACATATGAGCAGTTCTTC.

This clonotype was seen a handful of times. The V and J genes are TRBV19 and TRBJ1-1; no definite D call. The CDR3 runs to 12 residues. Germline assignment: CDR1 LNHDA and CDR2 SQIVND (reference sequence). V gave up 1 base and J gave up 4 bases, with 4 bases separating them. In nucleotides, the CDR3 is TGTGCCAGTAGTATAGGCCCCACTGAAGCTTTCTTT. The encoded protein is CASSIGPTEAFF.

This clonotype was found many times. This chain uses TRBV2 with TRBJ1-1; 7 bases are shared with TRBD1. The CDR3 covers 13 residues. Trimming removed 6 bases from V and 3 bases from J; junction bases left unmatched: 4. The germline V gene encodes CDR1 SNHLY and CDR2 FYNNEI. CDR3 amino acids: CASSSRGYTEAFF. CDR3 nucleotides: TGTGCCAGCAGCAGCAGGGGGTACACTGAAGCTTTCTTT. Using reference TRBV2 and TRBJ1-1 for the parts outside the CDR3, the full variable domain is EPEVTQTPSHQVTQMGQEVILRCVPISNHLYFYWYRQILGQKVEFLVSFYNNEISEKSEIFDDQFSVERPDGSNFTLKIRSTKLEDSAMYFCASSSRGYTEAFFGQGTRLTVV.

This clonotype was counted between two and nine times. V usage is TRBV12-3 or TRBV12-4 and J usage is TRBJ1-1; maybe TRBD1 (5 bases). Trimming removed 7 bases from V and 2 bases from J, with 11 bases in between. The CDR3 consists of 13 residues. The CDR3 DNA follows: TGTGCCAGCACCCGGGGGGTAAACACTGAAGCTTTCTTT. Encoded protein: CASTRGVNTEAFF.

There are many counts of this clonotype. This chain links TRBV30 with TRBJ2-7; D remains ambiguous. The CDR3 contains 11 residues. Looked up from germline, CDR1 is GTSNPN and CDR2 is SVGIG (reference sequence). V lost 8 bases and J 4 bases, leaving 12 bases between the germline ends. The CDR3 DNA is TGTGCCAGTGGACGTTTGTACGAGCAGTACTTC. Residues: CASGRLYEQYF.

There are many counts of this clonotype. The chain uses TRBV30 and TRBJ1-1; no reliable D call. V gave up 3 bases and J gave up 10 bases, with 12 bases separating them. CDR1 GTSNPN and CDR2 SVGIG come from the germline V gene (reference sequence). CDR3 length: 11 amino acids. CDR3 nucleotide sequence: TGTGCCTGGAGCCCGGGCTTCGGAGCTTTCTTT. Protein: CAWSPGFGAFF.

The rearrangement uses TRBV12-3 or TRBV12-4 and TRBJ2-1, with TRBD2 matching 11 bases. V was pared by 6 bases and J by 8 bases, with 12 bases of the junction left unmatched. The CDR3 spans 16 residues. The CDR3 region is CASSRRASGRRDEQFF. The CDR3 bases are TGTGCCAGCAGCCGCCGGGCTAGCGGGAGGAGGGATGAGCAGTTCTTC.

This clonotype was detected many times. This chain links TRBV3-1 with TRBJ2-1; D ambiguous. The CDR3 sequence is 12 residues long. Germline CDR1 reads LGHDT; CDR2 reads YNNKEL (reference sequence). V lost 0 bases, J lost 10 bases, and 7 bases lay in between. CDR3 coding DNA: TGTGCCAGCAGCCAAGACGTAGGCGAGCAGTTCTTC. Translated: CASSQDVGEQFF.

This clonotype was detected a few times. The chain links TRBV20-1 to TRBJ2-7, with D hard to call. In germline, CDR1 is DFQATT, CDR2 SNEGSKA (reference sequence). Trimming cost V 6 bases and J 3 bases, with 12 bases left between them. The CDR3 covers 12 residues. CDR3 residues: CSAADGLYEQYF. The CDR3, as DNA: TGCAGTGCCGCCGACGGCCTCTACGAGCAGTACTTC.

This clonotype was picked up a small number of times. The chain employs TRBV6-1 and TRBJ2-7; no definite D call. CDR1 and CDR2 (germline): MNHNS, SASEGT. The CDR3 length is 14 residues. The V end lost 4 bases, the J end lost 3 bases, and 13 bases lay between the germline ends. The CDR3 protein is CASSARSGNYEQYF. The DNA of the CDR3 is TGTGCCAGCAGTGCCCGGAGTGGAAACTACGAGCAGTACTTC.

This clonotype has only a few counts. This chain links TRBV7-9 with TRBJ2-3, with TRBD1 matching over 10 bases. From germline, CDR1 is SEHNR and CDR2 FQNEAQ (reference sequence). The CDR3 is 16 residues long. Trimming at V came to 5 bases and at J to 2 bases, leaving 7 bases not matched to a gene. The CDR3 sequence: CASSTWTGGNTDTQYF. CDR3 sequence (DNA): TGTGCCAGCAGCACCTGGACAGGGGGAAACACAGATACGCAGTATTTT.

This clonotype was recorded many times. The CDR3 spells CASSQDVGAAQYF. CDR3 sequence (DNA): TGTGCCAGCAGCCAAGACGTAGGGGCAGCGCAGTATTTT. The chain couples TRBV3-1 to TRBJ2-3, with D perhaps matching TRBD1 (5 bases). The V gene lost 0 bases and the J gene lost 10 bases, with 11 bases spanning the gap. Germline V gene sequence: CDR1 LGHDT, CDR2 YNNKEL (reference sequence). This CDR3 is 13 amino acids long.

This sequence joins TRBV6-2 or TRBV6-3 and TRBJ2-1, with D perhaps matching TRBD1 (5 bases). The V gene lost 2 bases and the J gene lost 5 bases, with 10 bases spanning the gap. Germline V CDR1 and CDR2: MNHEY, SVGEGT. The CDR3 extends over 14 amino acids. This CDR3 is CASSYQGEHNEQFF. CDR3 coding DNA: TGTGCCAGCAGTTACCAAGGGGAACACAATGAGCAGTTCTTC.

In its sample, this clonotype was seen once. The V gene is TRBV29-1, the J gene TRBJ1-1; no clear D. Deletions cut 4 bases from V and 2 bases from J, with 11 bases between. The CDR3 totals 13 residues. Germline values: CDR1 SQVTM, CDR2 ANQGSEA. The CDR3 loop reads CSVGRPLNTEAFF. CDR3 sequence (DNA): TGCAGCGTTGGGAGACCCTTAAACACTGAAGCTTTCTTT.

V gene TRBV3-1 combines with J gene TRBJ1-6, with 9 bases aligning to TRBD1. Germline V CDR1 and CDR2: LGHDT, YNNKEL (reference sequence). The V segment lost 3 bases and the J segment 9 bases; nucleotides outside the gene matches: 6. The CDR3 sequence is 15 residues long. The CDR3 region is CASSQTGGSSSPLHF. CDR3 nucleotide sequence: TGTGCCAGCAGCCAGACAGGGGGATCGAGTTCACCCCTCCACTTT.

The chain recombines TRBV25-1 with TRBJ2-5; 7 bases map to TRBD2. J lost 7 bases, V lost 10 bases, and 9 bases had no gene match. The CDR3 consists of 12 residues. Per the germline V gene, CDR1 is MGHDK and CDR2 is SYGVNS. Written as DNA, the CDR3 is TGTGCCACTCTAGCGGCCTGGGGGACCCAGTACTTC. As protein: CATLAAWGTQYF.

The V call is TRBV7-9, the J call TRBJ2-6; D may correspond to TRBD1 or TRBD2 (5 bases each). The CDR3 covers 18 residues. CDR1 is SEHNR, CDR2 FQNEAQ, per germline (reference sequence). The V end was cut by 2 bases, the J end by 1 base, with 15 bases between. The chain's CDR3 is CASSLFEGSGSGANVLTF. CDR3 DNA: TGTGCCAGCAGCTTATTCGAGGGGTCGGGTTCTGGGGCCAACGTCCTGACTTTC.

In this sample, this clonotype turned up many times. V is TRBV6-1 and J is TRBJ2-7, with 9 bases lining up with TRBD1. This CDR3 has 13 amino acids. Germline CDR1 MNHNS, CDR2 SASEGT. Trimming at V came to 5 bases and at J to 12 bases, leaving 11 bases not matched to a gene. This CDR3 is CASSRDRAYGWYF. The CDR3 DNA sequence: TGTGCCAGCAGTAGGGACAGGGCCTACGGTTGGTACTTC.

The chain uses TRBV7-9 and TRBJ1-1; D is undetermined. V lost 5 bases and J 7 bases, leaving 20 bases between the germline ends. The CDR3 loop spans 15 amino acids. Germline lookup yields CDR1 SEHNR and CDR2 FQNEAQ (reference sequence). The CDR3 is CASSRPTSSKGEAFF. CDR3 coding DNA: TGTGCCAGCAGCCGACCGACATCCTCAAAGGGTGAAGCTTTCTTT.

This clonotype came up a few times. The V call is TRBV5-1, the J call TRBJ2-2; D possibly corresponds to TRBD1 (6 bases). There are 19 residues in the CDR3. Trimming shortened V by 1 base and J by 3 bases, and 22 bases separated the two germline ends. From germline, CDR1 is SGHRS and CDR2 YFSETQ. The CDR3 reads CASSLYSFVGAGDTGELFF. The DNA of the CDR3 is TGCGCCAGCAGCTTGTATTCGTTCGTGGGGGCCGGTGACACCGGGGAGCTGTTTTTT. Based on the CDR3 plus reference TRBV5-1 and TRBJ2-2, the full variable domain is KAGVTQTPRYLIKTRGQQVTLSCSPISGHRSVSWYQQTPGQGLQFLFEYFSETQRNKGNFPGRFSGRQFSNSRSEMNVSTLELGDSALYLCASSLYSFVGAGDTGELFFGEGSRLTVL.